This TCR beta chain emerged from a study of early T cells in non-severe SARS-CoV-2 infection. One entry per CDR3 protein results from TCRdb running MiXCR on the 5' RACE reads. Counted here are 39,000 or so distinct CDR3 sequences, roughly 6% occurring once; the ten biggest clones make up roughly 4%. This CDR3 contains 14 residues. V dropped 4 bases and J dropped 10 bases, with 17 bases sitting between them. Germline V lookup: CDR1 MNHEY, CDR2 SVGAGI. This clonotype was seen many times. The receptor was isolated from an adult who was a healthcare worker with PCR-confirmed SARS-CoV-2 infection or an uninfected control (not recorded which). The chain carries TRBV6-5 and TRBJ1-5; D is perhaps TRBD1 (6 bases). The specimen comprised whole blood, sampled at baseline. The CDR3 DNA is TGTGCCAGCAGTTCCGGACAGATAATAGGCCCCCAGCATTTT. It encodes CASSSGQIIGPQHF.